This TCR beta chain was identified during a study of cytomegalovirus exposure and HLA in healthy donors. The donors were members of the approximately 120-subject validation cohort (separate from the approximately 670-subject first cohort). Germline V CDR1 and CDR2: SGHTA, FQGNSA. V was clipped by 1 base and J by 2 bases, with 7 bases between them. This CDR3 region has 14 residues. Findings and limits, study-wide: Among TCR sequences, most were rare, though some public TCRs appeared in many donors. Subsequent analysis revealed that first-cohort TCR clusters tended to co-occur in the approximately 120 validation repertoires.

In this sample, this clone turned up once. Its antigen is unknown. Clones were sequenced by immunoSEQ multiplex PCR, and TCRdb holds only the in-frame ones, with some missing. The data contain tens of thousands of clones, 93% of them singletons. This chain joins TRBV7-2 and TRBJ2-3; D is uncertain. The material sequenced was PBMCs. The clonotype was recovered from a woman in her twenties or thirties in good health and CMV-seronegative. CDR3 bases: TGTGCCAGCAGCTTAGACTACCCCACAGATACGCAGTATTTT. Amino acid sequence: CASSLDYPTDTQYF.